The following is a T cell receptor beta chain sequence with its context. These data belong to a study of cytomegalovirus exposure and HLA in healthy donors. The V gene's germline CDR1 is SGHTA and CDR2 FQGNSA. Trimming left V 4 bases short and J 1 base short, with 11 bases between. The CDR3 contains 15 residues. PCR used 60 Vbeta primers and 13 Jbeta primers. TCRdb's table, derived via immunoSEQ multiplex PCR, lists solely in-frame clones and lacks some. This table has tens of thousands of clones, roughly three quarters appearing once. The sample was PBMCs. The receptor comes from a man aged 25 to 40 in good health and CMV-seronegative. The rearrangement uses TRBV7-2 and TRBJ1-5, with D possibly TRBD1 on 6 matching bases. The CDR3 DNA reads TGTGCCAGCAGCTCCAGGGGACGGAGCAATCAGCCCCAGCATTTT. Its protein product is CASSSRGRSNQPQHF.